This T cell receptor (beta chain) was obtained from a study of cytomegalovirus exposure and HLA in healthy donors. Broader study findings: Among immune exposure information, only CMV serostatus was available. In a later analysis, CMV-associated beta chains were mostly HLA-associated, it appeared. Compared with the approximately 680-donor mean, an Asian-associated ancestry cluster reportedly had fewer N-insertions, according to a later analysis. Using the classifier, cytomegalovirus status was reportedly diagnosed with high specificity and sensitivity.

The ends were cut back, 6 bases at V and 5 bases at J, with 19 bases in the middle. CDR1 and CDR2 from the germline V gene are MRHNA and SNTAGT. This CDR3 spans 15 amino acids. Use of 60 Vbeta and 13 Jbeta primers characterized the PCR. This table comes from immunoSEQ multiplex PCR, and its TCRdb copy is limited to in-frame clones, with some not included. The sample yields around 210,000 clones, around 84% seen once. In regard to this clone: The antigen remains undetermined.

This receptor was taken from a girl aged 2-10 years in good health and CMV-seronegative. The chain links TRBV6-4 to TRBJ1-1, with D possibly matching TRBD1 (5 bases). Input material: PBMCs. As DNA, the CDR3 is TGTGCCAGCAGAGACGACAGTGAATTACGAACTGAAGCTTTCTTT. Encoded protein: CASRDDSELRTEAFF.